This T cell receptor beta chain was found in a study of T-cell memory formation after mild COVID-19. Overall study context: TCR clusters showed largely donor specificity. General study points: Clones contracting day 15 to 85 were balanced CD4/CD8; later expanders leaned CD4+. Mainly CM and EM harbored the contracting CD4+ clones; mainly EMRA harbored the CD8+ ones.

The 5'RACE method, run with constant-segment primers, produced TCR alpha and TCR beta cDNA libraries (carrying sample barcodes and UMIs). TCRdb processed the 5' RACE reads anew with MiXCR; each CDR3 protein has one entry. The data hold 68,000 or so distinct CDR3 sequences, with 16% observed a single time. This CDR3 is built from 13 residues. The germline V and J ends were trimmed by 3 bases and 3 bases, with 9 bases remaining between them. CDR1 is LGHDT and CDR2 is YNNKEL in the germline V gene (reference sequence). This clonotype came up a few times. What it binds is unknown. Sequencing input: PBMCs or a T cell subset sorted from them (not recorded which). The sequence came from an adult woman who had mild COVID-19 (a few samples of this study predate the infection). Cell type and time point are not known. The chain recombines TRBV3-1 with TRBJ2-7, with D uncertain. The CDR3 DNA follows: TGTGCCAGCAGCCAGCTAGGAGACTACGAGCAGTACTTC. Protein: CASSQLGDYEQYF.